The 30 T cell receptor beta chains listed next were all sequenced from one sample in a study of blood T cell repertoires in COVID-19. This table comes from immunoSEQ multiplex PCR, and its TCRdb copy is limited to in-frame clones, with some not included. Of 200,000 to 250,000 clones in the sample, 70% to 90% were seen once. The sample comprised PBMCs or T cells enriched from blood (not recorded which). These receptors were collected from a man aged 35 to 55 who had recovered from COVID-19.

Regarding this clone: An end of the junction does not agree with germline; a read error may underlie this. The V and J genes are TRBV5-1 and TRBJ1-1, with 8 nucleotides matching TRBD1. Germline V gene data show CDR1 as SGHRS and CDR2 as YFSETQ. This CDR3 spans 13 amino acids. In nucleotides, the CDR3 is TGCGCCAGCAGTCGACAGGGGAACTCTGAAGCTTTCTTT. Translating gives CASSRQGNSEAFF.

This chain links TRBV7-3 with TRBJ2-7; 10 bases fit TRBD1. The CDR3 has 14 amino acids. The germline CDR1 and CDR2 sequences are SGHTA and FQGTGA. V shed 3 bases, J shed 7 bases, and the junction held 6 bases outside the gene matches. In DNA form, the CDR3 reads TGTGCCAGCAGCTTGGGACAGGGGTCCGGGGAGCAGTACTTC. It specifies CASSLGQGSGEQYF.

The chain is built from TRBV9 and TRBJ2-6, with 9 positions matching TRBD1. Germline CDR1 SGDLS, CDR2 YYNGEE. V lost 5 bases, J lost 2 bases, and 11 bases stayed unmatched. This CDR3 has 18 amino acids. This CDR3 is CASSLRTGEHAGANVLTF. CDR3 coding DNA: TGTGCCAGCAGTCTTAGGACAGGGGAGCATGCTGGGGCCAACGTCCTGACTTTC.

The V call is TRBV21-1, the J call TRBJ2-1; TRBD2 was called by the table and not checked on the DNA. TRBV21-1 is a known pseudogene. The CDR3 has 19 amino acids. The CDR3 loop is CASSKVHTPGVRSYNEQFF. The CDR3 DNA is TGTGCCAGCAGCAAAGTCCATACCCCGGGAGTGCGAAGTTACAATGAGCAGTTCTTC.

The count of this clone is one. V gene TRBV7-9 combines with J gene TRBJ2-2; TRBD1 matches 7 bases. CDR1 and CDR2 (germline): SEHNR, FQNEAQ (reference sequence). The CDR3 is made up of 14 amino acids. Trimming took 2 bases from V and 8 from J; bases not matched to a gene: 5. CDR3 region: CASSLSTGRGELFF. The DNA for the CDR3 is TGTGCCAGCAGCTTATCGACAGGGCGAGGGGAGCTGTTTTTT. Drawing the rest from reference TRBV7-9 and TRBJ2-2, the complete variable domain is DTGVSQNPRHKITKRGQNVTFRCDPISEHNRLYWYRQTLGQGPEFLTYFQNEAQLEKSRLLSDRFSAERPKGSFSTLEIQRTEQGDSAMYLCASSLSTGRGELFFGEGSRLTVL.

V gene TRBV5-1 combines with J gene TRBJ2-5; 9 positions agree with TRBD1. Germline-derived CDR1 and CDR2 are SGHRS and YFSETQ. The CDR3 sequence is 14 residues long. The junction had 8 bases not matched to a gene; V was cut back by 6 bases and J by 5 bases. In nucleotides, the CDR3 is TGCGCCAGCACCAGAACAGGGGGCTGGGAGACCCAGTACTTC. Residues: CASTRTGGWETQYF.

The rearrangement joins TRBV27 to TRBJ2-3, with 8 bases aligning to TRBD2. The CDR3 runs 17 residues. CDR1 MNHEY and CDR2 SMNVEV come from the germline V gene (reference sequence). The J segment lost 2 bases and the V segment lost 4 bases, leaving 11 bases of the junction unmatched. The CDR3 DNA follows: TGTGCCAGCAGTTCACCCTCGGGGGGGCTCCTCACAGATACGCAGTATTTT. Amino acids: CASSSPSGGLLTDTQYF.

This chain connects TRBV5-4 to TRBJ2-1, with 9 bases that match TRBD1. The CDR3 has 12 residues. Germline V gives CDR1 SGHNT, CDR2 YYREEE (reference sequence). Trimming removed 4 bases from V and 10 bases from J; junction bases left unmatched: 3. The CDR3 nucleotides are TGTGCCAGCAGCCAGGGACAGGGAGAGCAGTTCTTC. This encodes CASSQGQGEQFF.

This clone has only a few counts. This chain connects TRBV24-1 to TRBJ2-1, with 8 bases matching TRBD1. Germline CDR1 reads KGHDR; CDR2 reads SFDVKD. Unmatched junction bases numbered 9, after V lost 7 bases and J lost 5 bases. CDR3 length: 15 residues. Written as DNA, the CDR3 is TGTGCCACCAGCCCCCGGGGACAGGTTCACAATGAGCAGTTCTTC. This gives the protein CATSPRGQVHNEQFF.

This clone was seen only once. The chain combines TRBV14 with TRBJ1-3, with a weak D call TRBD1 (5 bases). CDR1 SGHDN and CDR2 FVKESK come from the germline V gene. The V and J ends lost 3 bases and 0 bases respectively, with 12 bases between them. The CDR3 is 16 amino acids. CDR3 nucleotide sequence: TGTGCCAGCAGCCAGCTTGGGGCCAACTCTGGAAACACCATATATTTT. Its translation: CASSQLGANSGNTIYF.

The table lists this clone with a count of one. This sample includes further DNA sequences coding for the same CDR3. The chain links TRBV12-3 or TRBV12-4 to TRBJ1-1; D unclear. This CDR3 contains 11 residues. V lost 6 bases to trimming and J lost 2 bases, with 4 bases between them. The chain's CDR3 is CASSQNTEAFF. The CDR3 nucleotides read TGTGCCAGCAGCCAAAACACTGAAGCTTTCTTT.

V is TRBV6-6 and J is TRBJ2-1; TRBD1 aligns across 9 bases. The CDR3 spans 14 residues. Germline CDR1 reads MNHNY; CDR2 reads SVGAGI (reference sequence). Unmatched junction bases numbered 6, after V lost 5 bases and J lost 7 bases. The CDR3 loop reads CASSDRGSSNEQFF. The CDR3 DNA reads as TGTGCCAGCAGTGACAGGGGGTCTAGTAATGAGCAGTTCTTC.

The chain links TRBV3-1 (or the pseudogene TRBV3-2) to TRBJ1-2, with TRBD1 identical over 7 bases. From germline, CDR1 is LGHDT and CDR2 YNNKEL (reference sequence). The V segment lost 7 bases and the J segment 1 base; nucleotides outside the gene matches: 3. The CDR3 has 13 residues. CDR3 sequence: CASTRQGNYGYTF. CDR3 nucleotides: TGTGCCAGCACCAGACAGGGTAACTATGGCTACACCTTC.

The chain uses TRBV18 and TRBJ2-7; maybe TRBD1 (6 bases). The CDR3 totals 14 residues. V was trimmed by 2 bases and J by 3 bases, leaving 11 bases between them. Germline CDR1 is KGHSH and CDR2 is LQKENI. The CDR3: CASSPNPDSYEQYF. Here the CDR3 DNA reads TGTGCCAGCTCACCAAATCCGGACAGCTACGAGCAGTACTTC.

This clone was recorded once. This chain joins TRBV7-9 and TRBJ2-1; tentatively, D is TRBD2 (5 bases). The CDR3 extends over 16 amino acids. V lost 5 bases and J 7 bases, leaving 21 bases between the germline ends. Germline values: CDR1 SEHNR, CDR2 FQNEAQ (reference sequence). Here the CDR3 DNA reads TGTGCCAGCAGCCCCTTTCCGTCCACGGGGTCAAATGAGCAGTTCTTC. Protein product: CASSPFPSTGSNEQFF.

The rearrangement uses TRBV11-1 and TRBJ2-3, with 9 bases that match TRBD1. The CDR3 loop spans 15 amino acids. The J segment lost 6 bases and the V segment lost 5 bases, leaving 9 bases of the junction unmatched. The germline V gene encodes CDR1 SGHAT and CDR2 FQDESV (reference sequence). As DNA, the CDR3 is TGTGCCAGCAGCCGAAACAGGGGGCCCTCGGATACGCAGTATTTT. Translated: CASSRNRGPSDTQYF.

This chain uses TRBV11-2 with TRBJ1-1, with 8 nucleotides matching TRBD1. The germline V gene encodes CDR1 SGHAT and CDR2 FQNNGV. Trimming took 4 bases from V and 1 from J; bases not matched to a gene: 11. This CDR3 region has 17 residues. This CDR3 reads CASSYKLRQGTNTEAFF. CDR3 DNA: TGTGCCAGCAGCTACAAACTCCGACAGGGGACGAACACTGAAGCTTTCTTT.

The chain is built from TRBV27 and TRBJ1-2, with a possible D match to TRBD1 (6 bases). This CDR3 spans 14 amino acids. Germline loops: CDR1 MNHEY, CDR2 SMNVEV (reference sequence). V lost 6 bases to trimming and J lost 8 bases, with 19 bases between them. This CDR3 reads CASRGALESGGYTF. In DNA form, the CDR3 reads TGTGCCAGCAGGGGGGCCCTTGAAAGTGGAGGCTACACCTTC.

This clone occurred many times. The CDR3, as DNA: TGTGCCAGCAGCACTACTCGCAATGAGCAGTTCTTC. It encodes CASSTTRNEQFF. The chain recombines TRBV5-4 with TRBJ2-1; no firm D call. V lost 4 bases and J 6 bases, leaving 8 bases between the germline ends. This CDR3 comprises 12 residues. Germline V gene data show CDR1 as SGHNT and CDR2 as YYREEE (reference sequence).

The V call is TRBV19, the J call TRBJ2-5; D is unclear. There are 15 residues in the CDR3. Germline CDR1 and CDR2: LNHDA and SQIVND (reference sequence). V was cut by 1 base and J by 3 bases, with 12 bases left in between. In DNA, the CDR3 is TGTGCCAGTAGTATAGGTACTACCGAAAAAGAGACCCAGTACTTC. It translates to CASSIGTTEKETQYF.

This clone was found once. The chain joins TRBV5-4 to TRBJ2-1; no reliable D call. This CDR3 has 15 amino acids. CDR1 is SGHNT and CDR2 is YYREEE in the germline V gene (reference sequence). V was trimmed by 0 bases and J by 6 bases, leaving 13 bases between them. The CDR3 reads CASSLDSGRFNEQFF. For the CDR3, the DNA is TGTGCCAGCAGCTTGGACTCAGGAAGATTCAATGAGCAGTTCTTC.

This clone has a single count. The rearrangement joins TRBV5-1 to TRBJ1-1; tentatively, D is TRBD1 (6 bases). CDR1 and CDR2 (germline): SGHRS, YFSETQ. V shed 2 bases and J shed 2 bases, with 7 bases lying between them. The CDR3 contains 13 residues. Written as DNA, the CDR3 is TGCGCCAGCAGCTTACAGGGTAACACTGAAGCTTTCTTT. Protein sequence: CASSLQGNTEAFF.

This clone was detected only a few times. The CDR3 is CASSSHREGQETQYF. Written as DNA, the CDR3 is TGTGCCAGCAGTTCCCACAGGGAGGGTCAAGAGACCCAGTACTTC. V is TRBV6-2 or TRBV6-3 and J is TRBJ2-5, with TRBD2 as a possible D gene (7 bases). This CDR3 region has 15 residues. CDR1 is MNHEY, CDR2 SVGEGT, per germline. The V end lost 4 bases, the J end lost 2 bases, and 14 bases lay between the germline ends.

In its sample, this clone was seen once. The V and J genes are TRBV3-1 (or the pseudogene TRBV3-2) and TRBJ2-2; D is uncertain. The CDR3 runs 15 residues. The germline gives CDR1 LGHDT, CDR2 YNNKEL (reference sequence). The V gene lost 8 bases and the J gene lost 5 bases, with 18 bases spanning the gap. The CDR3: CASSPLASRTGELFF. CDR3 bases: TGTGCCAGCTCTCCGTTGGCTAGTCGGACCGGGGAGCTGTTTTTT.

CDR3 coding DNA: TGCGCCAGCAGCTTGGGTCAGTTGGATGGCTACACCTTC. Its translation: CASSLGQLDGYTF. The chain couples TRBV5-1 to TRBJ1-2; D is uncertain. Trimming removed 0 bases at V and 6 bases at J, with 9 bases between. Looked up from germline, CDR1 is SGHRS and CDR2 is YFSETQ. The CDR3 sequence is 13 residues long.

The chain's CDR3 is CASSIDRSGTEAFF. In nucleotides, the CDR3 is TGTGCCAGCAGCATCGACAGGTCCGGGACTGAAGCTTTCTTT. The chain combines TRBV9 with TRBJ1-1, with D possibly TRBD1 on 6 matching bases. The CDR3 is 14 residues long. Trimming took 4 bases from V and 5 from J, leaving 15 bases between them. Germline-derived CDR1 and CDR2 are SGDLS and YYNGEE.

The V call is TRBV5-8, the J call TRBJ2-5; 9 bases fit TRBD1. This CDR3 has 16 residues. The V and J ends lost 4 bases and 5 bases, in that order; junction bases with no gene match: 12. Germline-derived CDR1 and CDR2 are SGHTS and YDEGEE. CDR3 region: CASSKGDRALGETQYF. CDR3 coding DNA: TGTGCCAGCAGCAAAGGGGACAGGGCACTCGGTGAGACCCAGTACTTC.

The chain has TRBV18 and TRBJ2-1; 7 bases align to TRBD1. V was pared by 3 bases and J by 1 base, with 3 bases of the junction left unmatched. The germline V gene encodes CDR1 KGHSH and CDR2 LQKENI. CDR3 size: 15 residues. CDR3 residues: CASSPGQVSYNEQFF. The DNA for the CDR3 is TGTGCCAGCTCACCCGGACAGGTATCCTACAATGAGCAGTTCTTC.

The chain links TRBV30 to TRBJ1-6; the match to TRBD1 covers 7 bases. The germline CDR1 and CDR2 sequences are GTSNPN and SVGIG (reference sequence). The CDR3 spans 13 residues. After removal of 5 bases from V and 8 bases from J, the junction contained 6 bases not matched to a gene. CDR3 DNA sequence: TGTGCCTGGGGTAGACAGGGAGATTCACCCCTCCACTTT. This translates into CAWGRQGDSPLHF.

The gene calls are TRBV7-2 and TRBJ1-3; TRBD1 aligns across 8 bases. Germline V lookup: CDR1 SGHTA, CDR2 FQGNSA. The CDR3 is 15 residues long. V shed 5 bases, J shed 4 bases, and the junction held 7 bases outside the gene matches. CDR3 region: CASSPRTGSGNTIYF. The CDR3 nucleotides are TGTGCCAGCAGCCCCCGGACAGGGTCCGGAAACACCATATATTTT. The full variable domain, with the rest looked up from reference TRBV7-2 and TRBJ1-3, is GAGVSQSPSNKVTEKGKDVELRCDPISGHTALYWYRQSLGQGLEFLIYFQGNSAPDKSGLPSDRFSAERTGGSVSTLTIQRTQQEDSAVYLCASSPRTGSGNTIYFGEGSWLTVV.